These T cell receptor beta chains were read from a single sample in a study of T cells after posttransplantation cyclophosphamide. The assay was immunoSEQ multiplex PCR, and TCRdb's table has in-frame clones only and misses some. In the table there are about 30,000 clones, roughly 90% of which are singletons. Sequenced sample: naive CD4+ T cells sorted from blood. The receptor set was obtained from a man younger than 40 in good health and a related stem cell transplant donor. The CDR3 runs from the conserved cysteine through the conserved F or W. The order of the fields is clone size, V gene, D gene, J gene, CDR3 protein, CDR3 DNA. The D gene is left open where the match is weak. Expanded clones are given a class, and other clones once, few, many or no size at all.

clone_size: NA
v_call: TRBV19
d_call: TRBD2
j_call: TRBJ2-1
cdr3_aa: CASSTLVLAGDNEQFF
cdr3_nt: TGTGCCAGTAGTACTCTCGTGCTAGCGGGGGACAATGAGCAGTTCTTC

clone_size: NA
v_call: TRBV9
d_call: TRBD2
j_call: TRBJ2-3
cdr3_aa: CASSARLGGADTQYF
cdr3_nt: TGTGCCAGCAGCGCAAGGTTGGGAGGGGCAGATACGCAGTATTTT

clone_size: NA
v_call: TRBV5-1
d_call: TRBD1
j_call: TRBJ1-1
cdr3_aa: CASSGGQMNTEAFF
cdr3_nt: TGCGCCAGCAGCGGGGGACAGATGAACACTGAAGCTTTCTTT

clone_size: NA
v_call: TRBV28
d_call: TRBD1
j_call: TRBJ1-3
cdr3_aa: CASSLGVGGTGRTGNTIYF
cdr3_nt: TGTGCCAGCAGTTTAGGGGTGGGCGGGACAGGGAGAACTGGAAACACCATATATTTT

clone_size: NA
v_call: TRBV19
d_call: NA
j_call: TRBJ1-5
cdr3_aa: CASSIRRPGVGNQPQHF
cdr3_nt: TGTGCCAGTAGTATACGGCGGCCAGGGGTTGGCAATCAGCCCCAGCATTTT

clone_size: NA
v_call: TRBV9
d_call: TRBD2
j_call: TRBJ2-1
cdr3_aa: CASSVSSGSNNEQFF
cdr3_nt: TGTGCCAGCAGCGTTTCTAGCGGGAGTAACAATGAGCAGTTCTTC

clone_size: NA
v_call: TRBV19
d_call: TRBD1
j_call: TRBJ1-5
cdr3_aa: CASSIGGTGVQRRNQPQHF
cdr3_nt: TGTGCCAGTAGTATAGGGGGGACAGGGGTCCAGCGTCGCAATCAGCCCCAGCATTTT

clone_size: NA
v_call: TRBV28
d_call: TRBD1
j_call: TRBJ1-5
cdr3_aa: CASSPGTGGQPQHF
cdr3_nt: TGTGCCAGCAGTCCCGGGACAGGCGGACAGCCCCAGCATTTT

clone_size: few
v_call: TRBV5-5
d_call: TRBD1
j_call: TRBJ1-3
cdr3_aa: CASSWTGGNTIYF
cdr3_nt: TGTGCCAGCAGTTGGACAGGGGGAAACACCATATATTTT

clone_size: NA
v_call: TRBV4-1
d_call: NA
j_call: TRBJ2-3
cdr3_aa: CASSQPTDTQYF
cdr3_nt: TGCGCCAGCAGCCAACCGACAGATACGCAGTATTTT